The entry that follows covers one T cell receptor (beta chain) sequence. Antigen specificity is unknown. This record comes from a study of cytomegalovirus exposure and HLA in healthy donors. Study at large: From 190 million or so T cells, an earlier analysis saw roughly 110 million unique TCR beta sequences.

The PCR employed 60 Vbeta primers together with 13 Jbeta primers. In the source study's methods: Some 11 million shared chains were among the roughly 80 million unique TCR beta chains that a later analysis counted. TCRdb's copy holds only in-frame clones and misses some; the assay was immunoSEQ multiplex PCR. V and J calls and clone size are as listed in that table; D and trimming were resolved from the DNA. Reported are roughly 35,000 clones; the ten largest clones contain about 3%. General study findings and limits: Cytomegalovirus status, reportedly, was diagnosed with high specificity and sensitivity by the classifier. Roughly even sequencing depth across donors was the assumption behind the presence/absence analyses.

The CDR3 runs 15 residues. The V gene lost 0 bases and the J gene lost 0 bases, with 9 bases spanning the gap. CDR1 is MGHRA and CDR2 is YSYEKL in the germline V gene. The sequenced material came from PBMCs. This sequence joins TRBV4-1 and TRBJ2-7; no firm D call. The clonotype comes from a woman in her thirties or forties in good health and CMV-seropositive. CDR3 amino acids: CASSQDSSVSYEQYF. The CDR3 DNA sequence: TGCGCCAGCAGCCAAGATTCGTCTGTCTCCTACGAGCAGTACTTC.